This is a list of T cell receptor beta chains from one sample in a study of blood T cell repertoires in COVID-19. TCRdb's table, derived via immunoSEQ multiplex PCR, lists solely in-frame clones and lacks some. The sample has around 250,000 clones; 70% to 90% are singletons. The source material was PBMCs or T cells enriched from blood (not recorded which). The receptors here all came from a woman aged 45-60 years who had been exposed to COVID-19. Both conserved end residues are part of each CDR3. Fields, in order: clone size, J gene, V gene, D gene, CDR3 protein. A D gene is named only where the DNA matches it firmly. Clone size is stated in some rows and not others, as once, few, many or a class when expanded.

. | TRBJ2-1 | TRBV5-1 | . | CASSTAGTPEQFF
. | TRBJ2-2 | TRBV28 | . | CASSFTNTGELFF
. | TRBJ2-1 | TRBV7-2 | . | CASSLTHGGQFF
. | TRBJ2-7 | TRBV5-1 | TRBD2 | CASSRGGAYEQYF
. | TRBJ1-5 | TRBV12-5 | TRBD1 | CASGRDREGQPQHF
. | TRBJ2-3 | TRBV25-1 | . | CASSSGRLSTDTQYF
. | TRBJ2-7 | TRBV7-8 | TRBD1 | CASSTRGQANPYEQYF
once | TRBJ1-6 | TRBV30 | TRBD1 | CAWKQGQGNNSPLHF
. | TRBJ1-2 | TRBV7-8 | . | CASSLGGGYTF
once | TRBJ1-1 | TRBV10-2 | TRBD1 | CASLNRGLVLSQNTEAFF
. | TRBJ1-5 | TRBV2 | . | CASSEVGPQHF
. | TRBJ1-1 | TRBV5-1 | TRBD1 | CASSSADRGGFGAFF
. | TRBJ1-5 | TRBV9 | . | CASSAQGQGQPQHF
. | TRBJ2-7 | TRBV28 | . | CASTPRGAPRGYEQYF
. | TRBJ2-3 | TRBV29-1 | . | CSVSLSTDTQYF
. | TRBJ1-1 | TRBV2 | . | CASRGGRNTEAFF
. | TRBJ1-3 | TRBV5-8 | . | CASSLAGRGTSGNTIYF
. | TRBJ1-1 | TRBV5-1 | . | CASSLITGGLNTEAFF
. | TRBJ2-7 | TRBV15 | . | CATSSLPGIEQYF
. | TRBJ1-5 | TRBV6-5 | TRBD1 | CASSPTGGDQPQHF
. | TRBJ2-1 | TRBV30 | . | CASARQTPYNEQFF
. | TRBJ2-1 | TRBV7-8 | . | CASSLAHGGAEQFF
once | TRBJ1-1 | TRBV29-1 | . | CSGVRGLNTEAFF
. | TRBJ1-2 | TRBV28 | TRBD1 | CASSGTGDGYTF
. | TRBJ2-7 | TRBV29-1 | TRBD2 | CSVTTSGLDEQYF
once | TRBJ1-1 | TRBV7-2 | TRBD1 | CASWRQGANTEAFF
. | TRBJ2-3 | TRBV9 | . | CASSHPQGTQYF
. | TRBJ2-1 | TRBV16 | TRBD2 | CASSLIGGSDNEQFF
. | TRBJ1-1 | TRBV15 | TRBD1 | CATRTGEGTEAFF
. | TRBJ2-2 | TRBV12-5 | TRBD2 | CASGGGAGELFF
. | TRBJ2-3 | TRBV5-1 | TRBD2 | CASTAGGLVGDTQYF
. | TRBJ1-3 | TRBV3-1/TRBV3-2 | TRBD1 | CASSQGTGPGNTIYF
. | TRBJ2-2 | TRBV7-9 | . | CASSPSSSGELFF
. | TRBJ1-2 | TRBV6-5 | TRBD1 | CATRQGRGYTF
. | TRBJ2-7 | TRBV27 | TRBD1 | CASSLRQGYEQYF
once | TRBJ1-5 | TRBV19 | TRBD1 | CASSLGQGLNQPQHF
. | TRBJ2-7 | TRBV30 | TRBD2 | CAWSATSARNEQYF
. | TRBJ1-3 | TRBV7-8 | TRBD1 | CASSRDRRGNTIYF
many | TRBJ1-2 | TRBV7-9 | TRBD1 | CASSIGTAVANYGYTF
. | TRBJ1-5 | TRBV12-3/TRBV12-4 | . | CASSSRDQPQHF
once | TRBJ2-3 | TRBV24-1 | TRBD1 | CATSDSGQGISDTQYF
. | TRBJ1-4 | TRBV15 | . | CATSRERTNEKLFF
. | TRBJ1-2 | TRBV19 | TRBD1 | CASSIRGQEVNGYTF
. | TRBJ1-5 | TRBV19 | TRBD1 | CATTDRGGNSNQPQHF
. | TRBJ2-7 | TRBV4-1 | TRBD2 | CASSTQLAGDHYEQYF
. | TRBJ2-1 | TRBV16 | . | CASSQSFDRTNEQFF
. | TRBJ2-1 | TRBV3-1/TRBV3-2 | TRBD2 | CASSSSGGFDEQFF
once | TRBJ2-3 | TRBV5-4 | . | CASSLSSGSTDTQYF
few | TRBJ1-6 | TRBV14 | . | CASSQKLGGGSPLHF
once | TRBJ1-1 | TRBV12-3/TRBV12-4 | . | CASNLGGTGAFF
once | TRBJ1-6 | TRBV6-5 | . | CASSQTGVYNSPLHF
. | TRBJ2-7 | TRBV24-1 | TRBD1 | CATSDGWDSNYEQYF
. | TRBJ2-2 | TRBV14 | . | CASSPMPTGELFF